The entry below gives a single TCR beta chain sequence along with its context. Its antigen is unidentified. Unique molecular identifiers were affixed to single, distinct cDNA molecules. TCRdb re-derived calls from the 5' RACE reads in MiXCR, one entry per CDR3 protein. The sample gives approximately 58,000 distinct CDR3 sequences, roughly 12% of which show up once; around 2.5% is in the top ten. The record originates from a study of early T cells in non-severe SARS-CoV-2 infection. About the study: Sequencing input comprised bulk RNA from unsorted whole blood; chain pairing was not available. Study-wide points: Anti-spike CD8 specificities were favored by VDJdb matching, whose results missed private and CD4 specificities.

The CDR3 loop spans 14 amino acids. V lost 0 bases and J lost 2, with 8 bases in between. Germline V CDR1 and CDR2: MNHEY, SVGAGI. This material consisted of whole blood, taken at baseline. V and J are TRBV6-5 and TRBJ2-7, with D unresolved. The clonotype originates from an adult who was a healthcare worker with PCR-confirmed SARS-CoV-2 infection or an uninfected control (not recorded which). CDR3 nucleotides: TGTGCCAGCAGTTACTCGGGGTCCACCTACGAGCAGTACTTC. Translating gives CASSYSGSTYEQYF.